This T cell receptor beta chain came from a study of siplizumab effects on memory and regulatory T cells. This clone was recorded a few times. There are 14 residues in the CDR3. V was trimmed by 4 bases and J by 2 bases, leaving 13 bases between them. Germline V gene sequence: CDR1 SGDLS, CDR2 YYNGEE. The data were produced by immunoSEQ multiplex PCR, yet TCRdb's version contains in-frame clones alone and is incomplete. The sample consists of 90,000 to 130,000 clones, about nine tenths of them appearing once. The receptor was derived from a human donor in good health. This sequence joins TRBV9 and TRBJ2-7, with D unresolved. Sequencing used CD4+ T cells sorted from blood. In nucleotides, the CDR3 is TGTGCCAGCAGCCCGGGTAGGACCACCTACGAGCAGTACTTC. Translating gives CASSPGRTTYEQYF.